Detailed here is one TCR beta chain. In the original analysis: Reference gene primer amplification gave nucleated cell count estimates. Sequencing was performed with immunoSEQ multiplex PCR; in TCRdb, only in-frame clones are kept and a portion is missing. Clonal size and the V and J genes are those of that table, whereas D and trimming came from the DNA. The table has tens of thousands of clones, roughly 82% seen once. These data are taken from a study of blood T cell repertoires in COVID-19. About the study: COVID-19 samples, acute and convalescent, were from the United States, Italy and Spain. The cDNA or gDNA used as material had been derived from T cells, B-cell-depleted T cells, or PBMCs.

What was sequenced was peripheral blood. This TCR was sampled from a man between 50 and 59 years old with active or convalescent COVID-19.

This chain's CDR3 is CASSPPSPDDTQYF. CDR3 DNA: TGTGCCAGCTCACCGCCGTCCCCAGATGATACGCAGTATTTT. V is TRBV18 and J is TRBJ2-3; D is unresolved. V dropped 3 bases and J dropped 6 bases, with 13 bases sitting between them. Germline lookup yields CDR1 KGHSH and CDR2 LQKENI. The CDR3 has 14 residues. Filled out from reference TRBV18 and TRBJ2-3, the complete variable domain reads NAGVMQNPRHLVRRRGQEARLRCSPMKGHSHVYWYRQLPEEGLKFMVYLQKENIIDESGMPKERFSAEFPKEGPSILRIQQVVRGDSAAYFCASSPPSPDDTQYFGPGTRLTVL.